The 26 T cell receptor beta chains given below trace back to one sample, sequenced in a study of shared clonotypes between healthy human individuals. Some clones are missing from TCRdb's copy, which holds only in-frame ones; the method was immunoSEQ multiplex PCR. The sample contains fewer than 650,000 clones, around three quarters of which appear only once. The source material was PBMCs. These receptors all stem from a woman in her thirties or forties in good health. Some clones in this sample may be carry-over from other donors' samples.

As concerns this clone: Other DNA sequences in the sample encode the same CDR3. The rearrangement links TRBV9 to TRBJ2-7; 7 positions agree with TRBD2. CDR1 is SGDLS, CDR2 YYNGEE, per germline. The CDR3 has 14 residues. The V gene end was trimmed by 4 bases and the J gene end by 1 base; junction bases not matched to a gene: 5. In nucleotides, the CDR3 is TGTGCCAGCAGCCCACGGGACTATTCCTACGAGCAGTACTTC. Translated, it gives CASSPRDYSYEQYF.

V gene TRBV7-2 combines with J gene TRBJ2-7; tentatively, D is TRBD2 (6 bases). This CDR3 is built from 16 residues. Germline lookup yields CDR1 SGHTA and CDR2 FQGNSA. Between the trimmed V and J ends, which lost 1 base and 2 bases, there was a span of 15 bases. The CDR3 region has the DNA TGTGCCAGCAGCTTAGTATTCGGCGGGAAGGCCTACGAGCAGTACTTC. Protein product: CASSLVFGGKAYEQYF. The complete variable domain, with remaining parts taken from reference TRBV7-2 and TRBJ2-7, reads GAGVSQSPSNKVTEKGKDVELRCDPISGHTALYWYRQSLGQGLEFLIYFQGNSAPDKSGLPSDRFSAERTGGSVSTLTIQRTQQEDSAVYLCASSLVFGGKAYEQYFGPGTRLTVT.

In the case of this clone: This same CDR3 is encoded by further DNA sequences in the sample. V usage is TRBV14 and J usage is TRBJ2-7; D call uncertain. This CDR3 region has 11 residues. CDR1 is SGHDN and CDR2 is FVKESK in the germline V gene. The ends were cut back, 1 base at V and 2 bases at J, with 0 bases in the middle. The CDR3 DNA sequence: TGTGCCAGCAGCCAAGCCTACGAGCAGTACTTC. This codes for CASSQAYEQYF.

With respect to this clone: A much larger clonotype is one base distant, so this may be a read error. V gene TRBV7-3 combines with J gene TRBJ2-2; D is ambiguous. The V gene lost 0 bases and the J gene lost 4 bases, with 6 bases spanning the gap. This CDR3 has 14 residues. The germline gives CDR1 SGHTA, CDR2 FQGTGA. This CDR3 is CASSLTRSTGELFF. Here the CDR3 DNA reads TGTGCCAGCAGCTTAACCCGGAGCACCGGGGAGCTGTTTTTT.

The V and J genes are TRBV19 and TRBJ1-5; 9 bases fit TRBD1. Germline values: CDR1 LNHDA, CDR2 SQIVND (reference sequence). This CDR3 region has 14 residues. The ends lost 10 bases at V and 0 bases at J; junction bases unmatched: 4. CDR3 protein: CATDRGSSNQPQHF. The DNA of the CDR3 is TGTGCCACCGACAGGGGGTCTAGCAATCAGCCCCAGCATTTT.

The chain recombines TRBV4-2 with TRBJ2-1; D possibly matches TRBD1 or TRBD2 (5 bases each). The V and J ends lost 4 bases and 4 bases respectively, with 11 bases between them. The CDR3 sequence is 14 residues long. The germline V gene has CDR1 LGHNA and CDR2 YNFKEQ. Here the CDR3 reads CASSPEEGYNEQFF. The CDR3 DNA sequence: TGTGCCAGCAGCCCCGAAGAGGGGTACAATGAGCAGTTCTTC.

This clone was recorded only once. The rearrangement links TRBV28 to TRBJ1-2, with TRBD1 identical over 12 bases. This CDR3 comprises 17 residues. The V gene's germline CDR1 is MDHEN and CDR2 SYDVKM. V lost 5 bases and J lost 2; bases outside the gene matches: 9. The CDR3 protein is CASSPGGGQGANYGYTF. The CDR3 DNA reads TGTGCCAGCAGTCCGGGCGGGGGACAGGGGGCCAACTATGGCTACACCTTC.

V and J are TRBV2 and TRBJ1-3; D is unresolved. V was cut by 6 bases and J by 4 bases, with 4 bases left in between. The CDR3 is 11 residues long. Germline CDR1 and CDR2: SNHLY and FYNNEI. The CDR3 region has the DNA TGTGCCAGCAGAGGGGGAAACACCATATATTTT. This translates into CASRGGNTIYF.

Turning to this clone: Just one base apart from a much larger clone, this may be a read error. The chain carries TRBV27 and TRBJ1-4, with TRBD1 matching over 10 bases. The CDR3 loop spans 15 amino acids. The germline V gene encodes CDR1 MNHEY and CDR2 SMNVEV (reference sequence). The CDR3: CASSETGTGVQKLLF. The DNA for the CDR3 is TGTGCCAGCAGTGAAACCGGGACAGGGGTGCAAAAACTGCTTTTT.

Concerning this clone: Its ends do not fully match the called genes, so a read error is possible. This chain joins TRBV7-7 and TRBJ2-1, with 8 bases aligning to TRBD2. This CDR3 spans 15 amino acids. CDR1 and CDR2 (germline): SSHAT, FNYEAQ (reference sequence). This CDR3 is CASSQAGTSNNEQFF. CDR3 coding DNA: TGTGCTAGCAGCCAGGCCGGGACTAGTAACAATGAGCAGTTCTTC.

This clone was detected a few times. This sequence joins TRBV14 and TRBJ2-5; the D gene is possibly TRBD2 (6 bases). The germline V and J ends were trimmed by 4 bases and 5 bases, with 11 bases remaining between them. Germline CDR1 SGHDN, CDR2 FVKESK. The CDR3 runs to 13 residues. CDR3 amino acids: CASSPHGGETQYF. In DNA form, the CDR3 reads TGTGCCAGCAGCCCTCACGGAGGGGAGACCCAGTACTTC. Looking up the rest from reference TRBV14 and TRBJ2-5 gives the full variable domain: EAGVTQFPSHSVIEKGQTVTLRCDPISGHDNLYWYRRVMGKEIKFLLHFVKESKQDESGMPNNRFLAERTGGTYSTLKVQPAELEDSGVYFCASSPHGGETQYFGPGTRLLVL.

V gene TRBV10-3 combines with J gene TRBJ1-2, with 11 bases matching TRBD1. V lost 6 bases to trimming and J lost 6 bases; unmatched junction nucleotides: 0. Germline V gene data show CDR1 as ENHRY and CDR2 as SYGVKD. This CDR3 spans 12 amino acids. The CDR3: CAIRGQGDGYTF. CDR3 bases: TGTGCCATCAGGGGACAGGGGGATGGCTACACCTTC.

The chain carries TRBV5-4 and TRBJ1-1; tentative D call: TRBD1 (5 bases). This CDR3 has 15 residues. Between the trimmed V and J ends, which lost 6 bases and 0 bases, there was a span of 15 bases. In germline, CDR1 is SGHNT, CDR2 YYREEE (reference sequence). Here the CDR3 DNA reads TGTGCCAGCACCCTCGACAGAACCGTGAACACTGAAGCTTTCTTT. Translated, it gives CASTLDRTVNTEAFF.

The rearrangement uses TRBV4-1 and TRBJ2-7, with TRBD2 matching 15 bases. Germline V CDR1 and CDR2: MGHRA, YSYEKL. CDR3 size: 17 residues. After removal of 3 bases from V and 1 base from J, the junction contained 4 bases not matched to a gene. The CDR3 protein is CASSHAGTSGGSYEQYF. The CDR3 DNA is TGCGCCAGCAGCCACGCAGGGACTAGCGGGGGGTCCTACGAGCAGTACTTC.

This chain links TRBV5-8 with TRBJ2-7; 8 bases line up with TRBD1. This CDR3 has 15 amino acids. CDR1 is SGHTS and CDR2 is YDEGEE in the germline V gene. With 0 bases clipped from V and 10 bases from J, the junction kept 12 bases outside the gene matches. CDR3 region: CASSLDGQGGTGQYF. The CDR3 DNA reads as TGTGCCAGCAGCTTGGACGGACAGGGCGGAACGGGTCAGTACTTC.

J is TRBJ2-7 and V is TRBV7-2, with D perhaps TRBD1 (8 bases). V was clipped by 6 bases and J by 3 bases, with 18 bases between them. This CDR3 contains 15 residues. The germline V gene encodes CDR1 SGHTA and CDR2 FQGNSA. CDR3 nucleotide sequence: TGTGCCAGCAGATCCGACAGGGGAGGGAACTACGAGCAGTACTTC. Its translation is CASRSDRGGNYEQYF.

CDR3 in DNA: TGTGCCTGTCGAACTCAAGAGACCCAGTACTTC. It codes for CACRTQETQYF. This chain joins TRBV30 and TRBJ2-5; D is uncertain. This CDR3 has 11 amino acids. In germline, CDR1 is GTSNPN, CDR2 SVGIG (reference sequence). The V end lost 6 bases, the J end lost 2 bases, and 7 bases lay between the germline ends.

The genes are TRBV29-1 and TRBJ2-1, with D unresolved. V gave up 6 bases and J gave up 4 bases, with 13 bases separating them. The V gene's germline CDR1 is SQVTM and CDR2 ANQGSEA. The CDR3 runs 13 residues. In DNA form, the CDR3 reads TGCAGCGTACGGGTCAGTTTTTACAATGAGCAGTTCTTC. Translating gives CSVRVSFYNEQFF.

The rearrangement links TRBV10-3 to TRBJ2-1, with 9 bases aligning to TRBD1. Germline V gives CDR1 ENHRY, CDR2 SYGVKD. The length of the CDR3 is 15 residues. The V segment lost 6 bases and the J segment 0 bases; nucleotides outside the gene matches: 3. CDR3 sequence reads: CAISGQGISYNEQFF. The CDR3 nucleotides read TGTGCCATCAGCGGACAGGGGATCTCCTACAATGAGCAGTTCTTC.

This clone was recorded many times. The V gene is TRBV7-9, the J gene TRBJ1-1, with unresolved D. From germline, CDR1 is SEHNR and CDR2 FQNEAQ (reference sequence). CDR3 size: 15 residues. Trimming took off 5 bases at V and 2 bases at J, with 15 bases between the two ends. CDR3 nucleotide sequence: TGTGCCAGCAGCCGCGGTTCTGGTCTTAACACTGAAGCTTTCTTT. Translation: CASSRGSGLNTEAFF. The full variable domain, with the rest looked up from reference TRBV7-9 and TRBJ1-1, is DTGVSQNPRHKITKRGQNVTFRCDPISEHNRLYWYRQTLGQGPEFLTYFQNEAQLEKSRLLSDRFSAERPKGSFSTLEIQRTEQGDSAMYLCASSRGSGLNTEAFFGQGTRLTVV.

This clone was picked up one time. A far larger clone is a single base away, which makes a read error likely. Distinct nucleotide sequences in the sample also encode this CDR3. The gene calls are TRBV30 and TRBJ1-1; 7 nucleotides line up with TRBD1. Germline loops: CDR1 GTSNPN, CDR2 SVGIG (reference sequence). The CDR3 has 13 amino acids. CDR3 amino acids: CAWSDRAYTEAFF. In DNA, the CDR3 is TGTGCCTGGAGCGACAGGGCCTACACTGAAGCTTTTTTT.

This clone was seen a handful of times. The chain carries TRBV28 and TRBJ1-5; the D is unclear. The V gene lost 6 bases and the J gene lost 0 bases, with 12 bases spanning the gap. Germline CDR1 and CDR2: MDHEN and SYDVKM. The CDR3 loop spans 15 amino acids. The CDR3 sequence: CASRPGSTSNQPQHF. For the CDR3, the DNA is TGTGCCAGCAGGCCAGGAAGTACTAGCAATCAGCCCCAGCATTTT. The full variable domain, in which reference TRBV28 and TRBJ1-5 provide the parts outside the CDR3, is DVKVTQSSRYLVKRTGEKVFLECVQDMDHENMFWYRQDPGLGLRLIYFSYDVKMKEKGDIPEGYSVSREKKERFSLILESASTNQTSMYLCASRPGSTSNQPQHFGDGTRLSIL.

The rearrangement links TRBV28 to TRBJ1-6, with 8 positions matching TRBD1. Germline CDR1 MDHEN, CDR2 SYDVKM. V dropped 5 bases and J dropped 7; count of bases not matched to a gene: 4. The length of the CDR3 is 14 residues. CDR3 sequence (DNA): TGTGCCAGCAGTATCCGGGACAGGAATTCACCCCTCCACTTT. Translation gives CASSIRDRNSPLHF. Supplemented by reference TRBV28 and TRBJ1-6, the full variable domain reads DVKVTQSSRYLVKRTGEKVFLECVQDMDHENMFWYRQDPGLGLRLIYFSYDVKMKEKGDIPEGYSVSREKKERFSLILESASTNQTSMYLCASSIRDRNSPLHFGNGTRLTVT.

This chain uses TRBV5-4 with TRBJ2-3; the match to TRBD2 covers 13 bases. The germline CDR1 and CDR2 sequences are SGHNT and YYREEE (reference sequence). The trim removed 3 bases at V and 3 bases at J, leaving 4 bases unmatched. This CDR3 is 16 amino acids long. DNA for the CDR3: TGTGCCAGCAGCTCCGGACTAGCGGGAGTAACAGATACGCAGTATTTT. Its translation: CASSSGLAGVTDTQYF.

The chain links TRBV7-2 to TRBJ2-7; possibly TRBD2 for D (5 bases). The CDR3 covers 13 residues. The ends were cut back, 1 base at V and 7 bases at J, with 11 bases in the middle. Germline CDR1 is SGHTA and CDR2 is FQGNSA. CDR3 in DNA: TGTGCCAGCAGCTTAGGATGGGGAGTAGAGCAGTACTTC. Translating gives CASSLGWGVEQYF.

This clone was detected a few times. The chain recombines TRBV9 with TRBJ1-3; D is unresolved. The CDR3 spans 14 residues. CDR1 and CDR2 (germline): SGDLS, YYNGEE. V lost 0 bases to trimming and J lost 0 bases, with 4 bases between them. The CDR3 DNA is TGTGCCAGCAGCGTAGATAGCTCTGGAAACACCATATATTTT. The encoded protein is CASSVDSSGNTIYF.